This T cell receptor beta chain appears in the sequencing data of a study of OX40 agonist ivuxolimab in advanced cancers. Looking at the study overall: Ivuxolimab doses were 0.01, 0.1, 0.3, 1.5, 3 or 10 mg/kg every 2 weeks. Dose-escalation subjects each had hepatocellular carcinoma, melanoma, renal cell or head and neck cancer. Overall study findings and caveats: Some nonresponders likewise displayed low normalized T-cell clonal expansion. Expanded clones were, on average, more numerous in CD8+ T cells than in CD4+.

The data were produced by immunoSEQ multiplex PCR, yet TCRdb's version contains in-frame clones alone and is incomplete. This sample has fewer than 100,000 clones, with about 88% found just once. Unmatched junction bases numbered 6, after V lost 4 bases and J lost 6 bases. The CDR3 is 14 residues long. The germline gives CDR1 MGHDK, CDR2 SYGVNS. This clone was recorded a few times. Its antigen is unidentified. This receptor was identified in an adult with an advanced solid tumor such as melanoma, head and neck, liver or kidney cancer. V usage is TRBV25-1 and J usage is TRBJ2-4, with 7 bases that match TRBD1. The sample here was CD4+ or CD8+ T cells sorted from blood, taken in a trial of the OX40 agonist ivuxolimab. The CDR3 region is CASSVTGVGNIQYF. CDR3 DNA: TGTGCCAGCAGTGTAACAGGGGTGGGAAACATTCAGTACTTC.